Given below is one TCR beta chain in context. Its antigen is unknown. Nothing much larger sits one base from this clone, and base qualities are not available. The sample belongs to a study of control samples from healthy donors and cancer patients (dated by TCRdb to the early 2020s). The CDR3 runs 16 residues from the cysteine to the phenylalanine. Only the CDR3 part of the read is kept: 48 bases, read in frame from the first base. Taken from the germline V gene (reference sequence), the CDR1 and CDR2 loops are SEHNR and FQNEAQ. The germline V and J ends show losses of 0 bases and 4 bases respectively, and no gene match explains 6 bases of the junction. Library preparation used the immunoSEQ multiplex PCR assay. Not all clones reach the TCRdb copy of this immuneACCESS table, which keeps in-frame sequences only. Checked studies attribute under half of the gap to unresolved V genes and leave the rest unexplained. The sample yields 120,000 or so clones; roughly 88% were counted once. Around 3.5% of the sample is held by the ten biggest clonotypes.

The sequenced sample consisted of PBMCs. The sequence was obtained from a woman between 55 and 75 years old with lung cancer. This receptor chain uses TRBV7-9 and TRBJ1-5; 7 junctional bases match TRBD1. CDR3 region: CASSLAQGEGNQPQHF. The nucleotide sequence reads TGTGCCAGCAGCTTAGCGCAGGGGGAAGGTAATCAGCCCCAGCATTTT. The full variable domain, with segments outside the CDR3 supplied by the reference TRBV7-9 and TRBJ1-5 proteins, appears as DTGVSQNPRHKITKRGQNVTFRCDPISEHNRLYWYRQTLGQGPEFLTYFQNEAQLEKSRLLSDRFSAERPKGSFSTLEIQRTEQGDSAMYLCASSLAQGEGNQPQHFGDGTRLSIL.